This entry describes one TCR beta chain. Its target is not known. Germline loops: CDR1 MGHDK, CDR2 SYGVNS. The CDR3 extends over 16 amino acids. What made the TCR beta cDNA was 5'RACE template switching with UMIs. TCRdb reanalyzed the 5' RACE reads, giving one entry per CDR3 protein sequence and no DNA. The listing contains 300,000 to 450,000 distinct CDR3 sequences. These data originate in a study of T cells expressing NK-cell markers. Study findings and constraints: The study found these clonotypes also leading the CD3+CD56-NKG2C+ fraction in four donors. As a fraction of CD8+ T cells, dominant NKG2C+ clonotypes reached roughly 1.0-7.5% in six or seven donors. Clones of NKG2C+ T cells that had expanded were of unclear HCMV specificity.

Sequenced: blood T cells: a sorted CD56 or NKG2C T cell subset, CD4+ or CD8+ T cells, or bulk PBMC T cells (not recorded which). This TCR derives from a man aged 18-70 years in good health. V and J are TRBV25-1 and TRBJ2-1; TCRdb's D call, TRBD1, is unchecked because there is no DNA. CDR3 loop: CASSESRRPSYNEQFF. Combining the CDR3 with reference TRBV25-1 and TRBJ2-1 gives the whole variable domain EADIYQTPRYLVIGTGKKITLECSQTMGHDKMYWYQQDPGMELHLIHYSYGVNSTEKGDLSSESTVSRIRTEHFPLTLESARPSHTSQYLCASSESRRPSYNEQFFGPGTRLTVL.